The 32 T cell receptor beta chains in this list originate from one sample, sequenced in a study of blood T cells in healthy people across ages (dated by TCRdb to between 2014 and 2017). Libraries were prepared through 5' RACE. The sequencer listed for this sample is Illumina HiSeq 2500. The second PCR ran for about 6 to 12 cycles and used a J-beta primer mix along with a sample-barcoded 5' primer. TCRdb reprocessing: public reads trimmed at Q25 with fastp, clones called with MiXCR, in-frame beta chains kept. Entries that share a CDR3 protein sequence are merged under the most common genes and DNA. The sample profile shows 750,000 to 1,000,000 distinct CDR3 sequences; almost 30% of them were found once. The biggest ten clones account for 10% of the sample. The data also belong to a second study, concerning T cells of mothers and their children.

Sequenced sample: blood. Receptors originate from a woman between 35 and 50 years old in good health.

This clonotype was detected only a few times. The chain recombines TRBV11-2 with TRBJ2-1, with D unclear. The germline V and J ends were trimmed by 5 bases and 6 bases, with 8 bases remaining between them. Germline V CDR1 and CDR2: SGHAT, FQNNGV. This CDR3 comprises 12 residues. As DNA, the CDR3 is TGTGCCAGCAGCCGGGTAGGCAATGAGCAGTTCTTC. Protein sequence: CASSRVGNEQFF.

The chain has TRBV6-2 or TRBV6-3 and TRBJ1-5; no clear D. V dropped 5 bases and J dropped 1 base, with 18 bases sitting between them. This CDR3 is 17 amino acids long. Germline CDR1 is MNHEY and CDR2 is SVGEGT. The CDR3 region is CASSPPTSGRSNQPQHF. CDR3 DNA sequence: TGTGCCAGCAGTCCCCCTACGAGCGGGCGGAGCAATCAGCCCCAGCATTTT.

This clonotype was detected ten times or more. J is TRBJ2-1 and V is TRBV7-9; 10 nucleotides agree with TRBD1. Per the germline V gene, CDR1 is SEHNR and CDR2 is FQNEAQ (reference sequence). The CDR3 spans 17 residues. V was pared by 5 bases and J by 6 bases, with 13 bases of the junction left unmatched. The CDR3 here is CASSAQPGTGDSNEQFF. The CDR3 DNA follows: TGTGCCAGCAGCGCTCAACCCGGGACAGGGGACTCCAATGAGCAGTTCTTC.

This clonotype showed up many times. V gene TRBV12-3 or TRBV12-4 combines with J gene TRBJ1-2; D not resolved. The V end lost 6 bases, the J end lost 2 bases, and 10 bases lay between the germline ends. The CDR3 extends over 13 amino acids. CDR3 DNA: TGTGCCAGCAGCCTGGCCGGGAACTATGGCTACACCTTC. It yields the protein CASSLAGNYGYTF.

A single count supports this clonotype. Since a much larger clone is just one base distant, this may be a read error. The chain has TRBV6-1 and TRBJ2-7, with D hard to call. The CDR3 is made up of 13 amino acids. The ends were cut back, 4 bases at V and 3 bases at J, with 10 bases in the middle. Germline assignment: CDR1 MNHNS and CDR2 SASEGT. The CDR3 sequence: CASSAGYNYEQYF. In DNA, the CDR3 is TGTGCCAGCAGTGCCGGCTACAACTACGAGCAGTACTTC.

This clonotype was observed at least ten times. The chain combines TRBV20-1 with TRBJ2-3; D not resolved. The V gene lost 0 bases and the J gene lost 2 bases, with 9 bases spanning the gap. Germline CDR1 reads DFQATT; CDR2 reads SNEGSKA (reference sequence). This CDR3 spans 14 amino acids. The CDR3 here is CSARDFQYTDTQYF. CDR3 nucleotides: TGCAGTGCTAGAGATTTTCAGTACACAGATACGCAGTATTTT.

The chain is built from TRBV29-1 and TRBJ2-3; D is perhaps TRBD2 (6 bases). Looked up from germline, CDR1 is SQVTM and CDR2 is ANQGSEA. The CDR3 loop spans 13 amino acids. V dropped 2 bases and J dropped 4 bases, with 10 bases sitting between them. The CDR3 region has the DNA TGCAGCGTTGAAAGGAGGGATCCAGATACGCAGTATTTT. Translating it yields CSVERRDPDTQYF.

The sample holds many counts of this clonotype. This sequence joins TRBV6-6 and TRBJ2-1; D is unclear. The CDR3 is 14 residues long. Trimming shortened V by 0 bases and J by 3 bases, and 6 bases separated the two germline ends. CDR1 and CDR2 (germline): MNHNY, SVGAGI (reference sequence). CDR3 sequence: CASSYSQIYNEQFF. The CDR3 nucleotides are TGTGCCAGCAGTTACTCACAGATCTACAATGAGCAGTTCTTC.

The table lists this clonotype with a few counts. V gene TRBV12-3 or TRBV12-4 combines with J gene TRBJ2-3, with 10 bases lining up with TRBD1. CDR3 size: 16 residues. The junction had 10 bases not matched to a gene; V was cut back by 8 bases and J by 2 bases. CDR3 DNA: TGTGCCAGCTATGACAGGGGGCAGAGGTTCACAGATACGCAGTATTTT. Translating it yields CASYDRGQRFTDTQYF.

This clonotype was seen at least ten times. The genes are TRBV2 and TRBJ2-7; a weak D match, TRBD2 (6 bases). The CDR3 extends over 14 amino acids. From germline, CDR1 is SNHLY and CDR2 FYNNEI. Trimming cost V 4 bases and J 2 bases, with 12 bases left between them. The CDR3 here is CASSGFSGAYEQYF. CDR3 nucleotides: TGTGCCAGCAGTGGGTTTAGCGGCGCCTACGAGCAGTACTTC.

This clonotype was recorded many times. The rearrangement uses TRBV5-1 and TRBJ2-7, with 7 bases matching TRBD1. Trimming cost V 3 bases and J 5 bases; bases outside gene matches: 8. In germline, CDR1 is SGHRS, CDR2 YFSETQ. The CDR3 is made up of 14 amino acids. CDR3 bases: TGCGCCAGCAGCTCCGTTGACAGGGAGAACGAGCAGTACTTC. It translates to CASSSVDRENEQYF.

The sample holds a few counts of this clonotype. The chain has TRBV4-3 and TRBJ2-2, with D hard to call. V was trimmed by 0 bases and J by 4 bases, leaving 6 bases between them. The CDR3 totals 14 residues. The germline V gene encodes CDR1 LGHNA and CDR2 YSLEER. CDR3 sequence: CASSQEPATGELFF. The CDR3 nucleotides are TGCGCCAGCAGCCAAGAGCCTGCCACCGGGGAGCTGTTTTTT.

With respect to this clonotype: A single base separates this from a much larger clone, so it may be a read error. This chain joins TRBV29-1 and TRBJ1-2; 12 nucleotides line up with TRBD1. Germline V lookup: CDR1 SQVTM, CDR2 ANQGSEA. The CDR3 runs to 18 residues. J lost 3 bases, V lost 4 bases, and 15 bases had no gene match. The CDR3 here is CSVVGSPGTGGAHYGYTF. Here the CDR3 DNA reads TGCAGCGTTGTGGGGAGTCCCGGGACAGGGGGCGCGCACTATGGCTACACCTTC.

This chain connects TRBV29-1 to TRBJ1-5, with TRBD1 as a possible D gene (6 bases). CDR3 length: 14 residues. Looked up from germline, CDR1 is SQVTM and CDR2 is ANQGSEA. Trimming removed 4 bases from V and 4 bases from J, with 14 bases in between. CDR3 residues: CSVVTGSVNQPQHF. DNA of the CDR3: TGCAGCGTTGTCACAGGGTCGGTGAATCAGCCCCAGCATTTT.

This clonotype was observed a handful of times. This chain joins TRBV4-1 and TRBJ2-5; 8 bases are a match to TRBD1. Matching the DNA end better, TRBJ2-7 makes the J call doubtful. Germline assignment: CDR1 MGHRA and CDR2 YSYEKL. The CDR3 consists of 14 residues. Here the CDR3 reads CASSHDRGDSEQYF. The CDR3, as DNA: TGCGCCAGCAGCCACGACAGGGGAGATAGCGAGCAGTACTTC.

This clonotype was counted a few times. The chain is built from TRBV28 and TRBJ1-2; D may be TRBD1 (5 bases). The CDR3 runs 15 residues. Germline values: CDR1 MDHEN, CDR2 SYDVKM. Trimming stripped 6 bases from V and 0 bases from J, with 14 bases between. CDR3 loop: CASSLGGGANYGYTF. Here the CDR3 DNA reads TGTGCCAGCAGCCTGGGGGGGGGAGCTAACTATGGCTACACCTTC.

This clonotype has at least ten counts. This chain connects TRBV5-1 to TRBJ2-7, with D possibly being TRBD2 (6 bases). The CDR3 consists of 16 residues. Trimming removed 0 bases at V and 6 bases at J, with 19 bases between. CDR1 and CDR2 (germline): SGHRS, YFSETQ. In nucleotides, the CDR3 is TGCGCCAGCAGCTTGGATAGTGGGGGGACCCCTCTCGAGCAGTACTTC. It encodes CASSLDSGGTPLEQYF.

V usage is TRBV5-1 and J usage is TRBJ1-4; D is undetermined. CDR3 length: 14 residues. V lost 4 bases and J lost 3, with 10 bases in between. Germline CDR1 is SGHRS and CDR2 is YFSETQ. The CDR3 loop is CASSGITPNEKLFF. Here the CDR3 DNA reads TGCGCCAGCAGCGGGATAACACCTAATGAAAAACTGTTTTTT.

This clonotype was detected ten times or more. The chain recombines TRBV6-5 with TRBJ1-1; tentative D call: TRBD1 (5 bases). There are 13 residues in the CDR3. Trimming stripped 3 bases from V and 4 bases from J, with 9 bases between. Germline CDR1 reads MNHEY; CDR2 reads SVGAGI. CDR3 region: CASSYDRGTEAFF. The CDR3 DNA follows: TGTGCCAGCAGTTATGATAGGGGCACTGAAGCTTTCTTT.

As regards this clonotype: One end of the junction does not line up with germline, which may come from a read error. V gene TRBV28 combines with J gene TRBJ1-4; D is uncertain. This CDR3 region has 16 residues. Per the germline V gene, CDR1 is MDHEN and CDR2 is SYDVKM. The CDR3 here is CAGSAYSGSTNEKLFF. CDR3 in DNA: TGTGCCGGCAGCGCCTATAGCGGCTCAACTAATGAAAAACTGTTTTTT.

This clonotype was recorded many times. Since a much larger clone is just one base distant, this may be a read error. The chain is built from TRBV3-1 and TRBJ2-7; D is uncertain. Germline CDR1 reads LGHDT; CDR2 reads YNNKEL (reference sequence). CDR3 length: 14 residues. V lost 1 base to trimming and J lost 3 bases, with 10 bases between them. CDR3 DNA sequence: TGTGCCAGCAGCCAAGGGTCGCACCGCTACGAGCAGTACTTC. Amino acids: CASSQGSHRYEQYF.

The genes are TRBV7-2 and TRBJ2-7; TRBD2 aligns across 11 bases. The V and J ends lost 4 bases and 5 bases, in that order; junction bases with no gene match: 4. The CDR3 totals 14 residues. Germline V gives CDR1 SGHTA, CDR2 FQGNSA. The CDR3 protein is CASSSTSGVNEQYF. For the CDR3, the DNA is TGTGCCAGCAGCTCGACTAGCGGGGTTAACGAGCAGTACTTC. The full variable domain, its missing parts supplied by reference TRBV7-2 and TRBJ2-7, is GAGVSQSPSNKVTEKGKDVELRCDPISGHTALYWYRQSLGQGLEFLIYFQGNSAPDKSGLPSDRFSAERTGGSVSTLTIQRTQQEDSAVYLCASSSTSGVNEQYFGPGTRLTVT.

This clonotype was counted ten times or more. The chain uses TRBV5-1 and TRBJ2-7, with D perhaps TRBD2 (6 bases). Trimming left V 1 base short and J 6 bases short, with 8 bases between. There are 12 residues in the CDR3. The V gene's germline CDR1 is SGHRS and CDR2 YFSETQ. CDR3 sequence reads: CASSLSGVEQYF. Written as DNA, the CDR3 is TGCGCCAGCAGCTTGTCGGGAGTCGAGCAGTACTTC.

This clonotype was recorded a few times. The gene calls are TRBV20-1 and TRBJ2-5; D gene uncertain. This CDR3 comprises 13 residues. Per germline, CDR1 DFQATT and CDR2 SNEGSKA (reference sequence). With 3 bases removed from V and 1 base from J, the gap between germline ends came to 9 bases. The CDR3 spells CSARKLAQETQYF. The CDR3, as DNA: TGCAGTGCTAGGAAGTTAGCCCAAGAGACCCAGTACTTC.

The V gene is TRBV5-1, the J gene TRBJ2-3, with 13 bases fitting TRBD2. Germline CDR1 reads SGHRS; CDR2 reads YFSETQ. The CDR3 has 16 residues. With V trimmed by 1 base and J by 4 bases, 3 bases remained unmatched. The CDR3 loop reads CASSLTSGGASDTQYF. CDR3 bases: TGCGCCAGCAGCTTGACTAGCGGGGGGGCCTCAGATACGCAGTATTTT.

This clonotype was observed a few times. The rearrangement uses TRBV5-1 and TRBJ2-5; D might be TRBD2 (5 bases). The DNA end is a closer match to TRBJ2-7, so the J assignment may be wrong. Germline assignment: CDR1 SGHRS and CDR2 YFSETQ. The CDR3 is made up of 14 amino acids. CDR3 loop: CASSPEAERYEQYF. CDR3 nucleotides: TGCGCCAGCAGCCCGGAGGCAGAACGCTACGAGCAGTACTTC.

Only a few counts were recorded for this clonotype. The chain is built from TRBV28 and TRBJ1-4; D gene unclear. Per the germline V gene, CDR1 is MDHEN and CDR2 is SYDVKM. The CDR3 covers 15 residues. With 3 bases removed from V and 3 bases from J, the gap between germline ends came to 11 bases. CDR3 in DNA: TGTGCCAGCAGTTTCATGGGCAGCTCTAATGAAAAACTGTTTTTT. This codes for CASSFMGSSNEKLFF. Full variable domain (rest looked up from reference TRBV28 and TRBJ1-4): DVKVTQSSRYLVKRTGEKVFLECVQDMDHENMFWYRQDPGLGLRLIYFSYDVKMKEKGDIPEGYSVSREKKERFSLILESASTNQTSMYLCASSFMGSSNEKLFFGSGTQLSVL.

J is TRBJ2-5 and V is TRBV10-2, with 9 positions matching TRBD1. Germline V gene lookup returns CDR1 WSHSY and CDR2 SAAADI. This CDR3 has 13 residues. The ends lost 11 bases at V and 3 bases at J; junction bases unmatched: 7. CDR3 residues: CASAGTGKETQYF. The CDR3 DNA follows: TGCGCCTCCGCCGGGACAGGGAAAGAGACCCAGTACTTC.

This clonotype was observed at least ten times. The chain's CDR3 is CSAGTTDTQYF. CDR3 DNA sequence: TGCAGCGCTGGGACAACAGATACGCAGTATTTT. V usage is TRBV29-1 and J usage is TRBJ2-3; a possible D gene is TRBD1 (6 bases). Germline V gene data show CDR1 as SQVTM and CDR2 as ANQGSEA. V dropped 7 bases and J dropped 3 bases, with 8 bases sitting between them. The CDR3 contains 11 residues.

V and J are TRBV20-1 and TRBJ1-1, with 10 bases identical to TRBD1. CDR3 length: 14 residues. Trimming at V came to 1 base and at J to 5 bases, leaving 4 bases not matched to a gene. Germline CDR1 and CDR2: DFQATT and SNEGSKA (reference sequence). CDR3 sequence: CSARAWTGGTEAFF. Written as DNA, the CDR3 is TGCAGTGCTAGAGCCTGGACAGGGGGAACTGAAGCTTTCTTT.

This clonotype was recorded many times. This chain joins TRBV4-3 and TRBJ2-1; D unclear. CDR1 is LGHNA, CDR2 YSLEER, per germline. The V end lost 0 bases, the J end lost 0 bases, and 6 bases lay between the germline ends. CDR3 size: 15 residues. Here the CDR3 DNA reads TGCGCCAGCAGCCAAGATGTGACCTCCTACAATGAGCAGTTCTTC. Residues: CASSQDVTSYNEQFF.

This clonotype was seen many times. CDR3 DNA: TGTGCCATCAGCCTAGGACAGTCCGCTGAAGCTTTCTTT. This encodes CAISLGQSAEAFF. J is TRBJ1-1 and V is TRBV10-3; TRBD1 might be the D (6 bases). CDR3 length: 13 amino acids. The V and J ends lost 6 bases and 6 bases respectively, with 14 bases between them. Germline values: CDR1 ENHRY, CDR2 SYGVKD.